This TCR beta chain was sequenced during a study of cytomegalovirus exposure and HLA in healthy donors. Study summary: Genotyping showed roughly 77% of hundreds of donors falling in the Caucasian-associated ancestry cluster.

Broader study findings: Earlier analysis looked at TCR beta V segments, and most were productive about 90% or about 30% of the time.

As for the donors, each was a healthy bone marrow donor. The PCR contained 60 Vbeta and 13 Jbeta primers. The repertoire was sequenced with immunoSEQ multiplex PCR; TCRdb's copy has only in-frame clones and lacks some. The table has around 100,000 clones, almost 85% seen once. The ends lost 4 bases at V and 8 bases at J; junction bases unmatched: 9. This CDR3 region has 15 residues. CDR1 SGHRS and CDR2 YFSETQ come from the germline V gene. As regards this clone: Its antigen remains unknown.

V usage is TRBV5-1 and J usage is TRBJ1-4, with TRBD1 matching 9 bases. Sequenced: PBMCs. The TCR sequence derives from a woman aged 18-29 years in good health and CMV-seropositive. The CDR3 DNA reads TGCGCCAGCAGCCCCCACAGGGGGCCTGAAGAAAAACTGTTTTTT. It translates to CASSPHRGPEEKLFF.